These 8 T cell receptor beta chains came from one sample sequenced in a study of blood T cell repertoires in COVID-19 (dated by TCRdb to 2019 to 2021). The library was obtained by the immunoSEQ multiplex PCR assay. In TCRdb, the immuneACCESS table is reduced to in-frame sequences with V and J assigned. These tables do not hold every clone; where another copy was compared, an unresolved V gene accounts for under half, and the others remain unexplained. This sample lists 150,000 to 200,000 clones; approximately 87% were detected once. Nearly 4.5% of the sample is taken by the ten largest. Material for sequencing was PBMCs or T cells enriched from blood (not recorded which). The receptors shown here come from a woman aged 45-65 years who had recovered from COVID-19.

This clone was counted between two and nine times. The chain recombines TRBV29-1 with TRBJ1-1; D unresolved. With 5 bases removed from V and 5 bases from J, the gap between germline ends came to 18 bases. The CDR3 totals 14 residues. CDR1 and CDR2 (germline): SQVTM, ANQGSEA. In DNA, the CDR3 is TGCAGCGTTCCAAGGCGGCGGGGTAGGACTGAAGCTTTCTTT. Protein product: CSVPRRRGRTEAFF.

The CDR3 here is CASSPRTSGITGETQYF. CDR3 nucleotide sequence: TGTGCCAGCTCACCACGGACTAGCGGGATCACGGGAGAGACCCAGTACTTC. This chain uses TRBV18 with TRBJ2-5, with 12 nucleotides matching TRBD2. Looked up from germline, CDR1 is KGHSH and CDR2 is LQKENI. J lost 4 bases, V lost 1 base, and 7 bases had no gene match. This CDR3 has 17 amino acids.

For this clone: The germline gene is not matched at one end of the junction; a read error may be the cause. This chain connects TRBV7-7 to TRBJ2-1; 13 bases map to TRBD2. Germline CDR1 reads SSHAT; CDR2 reads FNYEAQ (reference sequence). The CDR3 sequence is 17 residues long. CDR3 sequence reads: CASSLGLAGITYNEQFF. The CDR3 DNA is TGTGCTAGCAGCTTGGGACTAGCGGGGATAACCTACAATGAGCAGTTCTTC.

The rearrangement links TRBV3-1 (or the pseudogene TRBV3-2) to TRBJ1-3; a weak D match, TRBD1 (5 bases). Looked up from germline, CDR1 is LGHDT and CDR2 is YNNKEL (reference sequence). Trimming shortened V by 2 bases and J by 7 bases, and 9 bases separated the two germline ends. The CDR3 runs to 13 residues. CDR3 protein: CASSQMGGNTIYF. CDR3 in DNA: TGTGCCAGCAGCCAAATGGGGGGGAACACCATATATTTT.

A few counts support this clone. In DNA form, the CDR3 reads TGCGCCAGCAGCCAGGGACAGAGCCTGATGCCCCAGCATTTT. Protein product: CASSQGQSLMPQHF. The chain uses TRBV4-1 and TRBJ1-5; 7 bases match TRBD1. The CDR3 has 14 residues. The germline gives CDR1 MGHRA, CDR2 YSYEKL. Losses at the gene ends were 3 bases for V and 9 bases for J; bases not matched to a gene: 8.

This sequence joins TRBV12-3 or TRBV12-4 and TRBJ1-1; 7 bases are shared with TRBD1. The V segment lost 3 bases and the J segment 6 bases; nucleotides outside the gene matches: 1. The CDR3 sequence is 12 residues long. This CDR3 reads CASSFGQAEAFF. The CDR3 DNA reads as TGTGCCAGCAGTTTTGGACAGGCTGAAGCTTTCTTT.

The DNA for the CDR3 is TGCAGCACCGGGTTCACAGGGGGGGATGGCTACACCTTC. Its protein is CSTGFTGGDGYTF. V gene TRBV29-1 combines with J gene TRBJ1-2; TRBD1 matches 8 bases. The V and J ends lost 8 bases and 6 bases, in that order; junction bases with no gene match: 11. Germline values: CDR1 SQVTM, CDR2 ANQGSEA. This CDR3 comprises 13 residues.

This rearrangement joins TRBV25-1 to TRBJ1-1; D not resolved. V shed 1 base and J shed 7 bases, with 10 bases lying between them. This CDR3 has 13 amino acids. Germline values: CDR1 MGHDK, CDR2 SYGVNS. The chain's CDR3 is CASSELGTDEAFF. In nucleotides, the CDR3 is TGTGCCAGCAGTGAATTAGGTACAGATGAAGCTTTCTTT.